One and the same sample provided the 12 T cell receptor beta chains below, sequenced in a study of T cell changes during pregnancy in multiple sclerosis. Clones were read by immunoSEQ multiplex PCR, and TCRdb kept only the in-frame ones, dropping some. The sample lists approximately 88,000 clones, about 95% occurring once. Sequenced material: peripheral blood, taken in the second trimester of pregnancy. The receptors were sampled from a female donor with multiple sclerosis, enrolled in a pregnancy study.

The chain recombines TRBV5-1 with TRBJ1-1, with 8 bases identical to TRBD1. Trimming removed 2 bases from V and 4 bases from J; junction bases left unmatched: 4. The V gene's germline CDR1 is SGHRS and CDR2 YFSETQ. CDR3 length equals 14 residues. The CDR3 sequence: CASSLQGVGTEAFF. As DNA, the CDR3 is TGCGCCAGCAGCTTACAGGGGGTAGGCACTGAAGCTTTCTTT.

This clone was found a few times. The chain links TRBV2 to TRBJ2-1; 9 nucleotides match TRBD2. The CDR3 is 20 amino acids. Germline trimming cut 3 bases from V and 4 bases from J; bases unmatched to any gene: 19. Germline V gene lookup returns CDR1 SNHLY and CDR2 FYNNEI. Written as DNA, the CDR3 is TGTGCCAGCAGTGAGGTCCCGGTAATACTAGCGGGCTCCCCGTACAATGAGCAGTTCTTC. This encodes CASSEVPVILAGSPYNEQFF. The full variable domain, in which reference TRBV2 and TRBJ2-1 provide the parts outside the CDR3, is EPEVTQTPSHQVTQMGQEVILRCVPISNHLYFYWYRQILGQKVEFLVSFYNNEISEKSEIFDDQFSVERPDGSNFTLKIRSTKLEDSAMYFCASSEVPVILAGSPYNEQFFGPGTRLTVL.

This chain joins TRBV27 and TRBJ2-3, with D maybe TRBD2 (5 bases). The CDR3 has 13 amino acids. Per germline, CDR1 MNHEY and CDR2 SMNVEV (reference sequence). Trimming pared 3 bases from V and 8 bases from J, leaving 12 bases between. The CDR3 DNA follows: TGTGCCAGCAGTTTTGACTCGGCGGGTACGCAGTATTTT. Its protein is CASSFDSAGTQYF.

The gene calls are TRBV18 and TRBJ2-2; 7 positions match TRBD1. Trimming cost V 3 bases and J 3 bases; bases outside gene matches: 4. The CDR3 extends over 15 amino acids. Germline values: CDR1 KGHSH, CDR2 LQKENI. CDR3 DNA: TGTGCCAGCTCACCGACAGGGTCGGACACCGGGGAGCTGTTTTTT. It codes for CASSPTGSDTGELFF.

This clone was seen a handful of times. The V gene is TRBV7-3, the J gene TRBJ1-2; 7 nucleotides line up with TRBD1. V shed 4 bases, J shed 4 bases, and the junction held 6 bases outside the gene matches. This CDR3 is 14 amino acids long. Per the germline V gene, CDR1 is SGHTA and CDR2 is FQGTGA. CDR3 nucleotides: TGTGCCAGCAGCTCGGGACAGAGACCCTATGGCTACACCTTC. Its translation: CASSSGQRPYGYTF. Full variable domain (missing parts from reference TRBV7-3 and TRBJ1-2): GAGVSQTPSNKVTEKGKYVELRCDPISGHTALYWYRQSLGQGPEFLIYFQGTGAADDSGLPNDRFFAVRPEGSVSTLKIQRTERGDSAVYLCASSSGQRPYGYTFGSGTRLTVV.

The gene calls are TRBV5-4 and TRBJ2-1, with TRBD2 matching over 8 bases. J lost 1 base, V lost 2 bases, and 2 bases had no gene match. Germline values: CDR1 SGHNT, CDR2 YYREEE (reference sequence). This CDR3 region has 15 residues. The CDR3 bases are TGTGCCAGCAGCTTAAAGCGGGAGTCCTACAATGAGCAGTTCTTC. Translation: CASSLKRESYNEQFF.

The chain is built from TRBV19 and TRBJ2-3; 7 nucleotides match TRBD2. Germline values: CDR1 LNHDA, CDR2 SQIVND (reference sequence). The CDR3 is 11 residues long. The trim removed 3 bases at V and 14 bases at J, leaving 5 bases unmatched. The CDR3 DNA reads TGTGCCAGTAGTATGGCGGGAGAGCTGTATTTT. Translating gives CASSMAGELYF.

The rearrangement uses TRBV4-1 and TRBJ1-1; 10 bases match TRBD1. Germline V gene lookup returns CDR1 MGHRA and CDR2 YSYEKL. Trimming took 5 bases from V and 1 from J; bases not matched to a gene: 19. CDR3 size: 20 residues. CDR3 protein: CASSFFPGQGIGRGNTEAFF. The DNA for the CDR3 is TGCGCCAGCAGCTTTTTCCCGGGACAGGGGATAGGTAGAGGGAACACTGAAGCTTTCTTT.

The CDR3 coding sequence is TGCGCCAGCAGCCAAGATTACAGGGGGCCAGTCGATGAGCAGTTCTTC. Translated, it gives CASSQDYRGPVDEQFF. The chain combines TRBV4-3 with TRBJ2-1, with 9 bases that match TRBD1. V gave up 0 bases and J gave up 8 bases; unmatched junction bases: 8. Germline V CDR1 and CDR2: LGHNA, YSLEER. The CDR3 has 16 residues.

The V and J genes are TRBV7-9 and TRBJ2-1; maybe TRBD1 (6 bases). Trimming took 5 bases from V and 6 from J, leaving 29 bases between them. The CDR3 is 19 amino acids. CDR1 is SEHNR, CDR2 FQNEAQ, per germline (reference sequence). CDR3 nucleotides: TGTGCCAGCAGCCCACAGGGCTTCGCAGTTGGGTCCAGTTCCAATGAGCAGTTCTTC. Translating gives CASSPQGFAVGSSSNEQFF.

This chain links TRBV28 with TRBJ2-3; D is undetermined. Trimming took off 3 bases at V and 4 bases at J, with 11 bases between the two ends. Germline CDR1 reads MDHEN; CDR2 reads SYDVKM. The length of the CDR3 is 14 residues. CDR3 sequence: CASSLSGFPDTQYF. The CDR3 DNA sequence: TGTGCCAGCAGTTTGTCCGGGTTTCCAGATACGCAGTATTTT.

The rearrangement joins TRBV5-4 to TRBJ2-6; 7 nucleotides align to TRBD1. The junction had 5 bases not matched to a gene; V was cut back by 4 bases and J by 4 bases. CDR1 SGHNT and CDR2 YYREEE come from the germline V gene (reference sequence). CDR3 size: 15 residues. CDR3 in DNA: TGTGCCAGCAGCCCTACAGGGGCCGGGGCCAACGTCCTGACTTTC. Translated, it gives CASSPTGAGANVLTF.